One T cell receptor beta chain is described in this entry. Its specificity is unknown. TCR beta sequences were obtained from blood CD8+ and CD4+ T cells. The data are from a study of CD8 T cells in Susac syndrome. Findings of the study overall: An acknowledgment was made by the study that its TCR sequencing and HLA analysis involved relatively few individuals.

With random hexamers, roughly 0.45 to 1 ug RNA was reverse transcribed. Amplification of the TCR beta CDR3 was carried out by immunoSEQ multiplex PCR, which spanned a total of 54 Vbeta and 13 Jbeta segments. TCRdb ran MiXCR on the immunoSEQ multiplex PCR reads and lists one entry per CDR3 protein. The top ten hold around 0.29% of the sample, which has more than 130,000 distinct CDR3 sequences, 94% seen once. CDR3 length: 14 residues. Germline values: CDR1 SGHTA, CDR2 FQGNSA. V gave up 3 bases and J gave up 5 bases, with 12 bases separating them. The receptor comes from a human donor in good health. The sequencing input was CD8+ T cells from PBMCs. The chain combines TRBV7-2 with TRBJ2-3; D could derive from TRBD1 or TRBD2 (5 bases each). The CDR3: CASSLGPTLDTQYF. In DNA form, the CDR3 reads TGTGCCAGCAGCTTGGGACCAACTCTAGATACGCAGTATTTT. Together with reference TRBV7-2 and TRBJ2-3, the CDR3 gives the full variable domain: GAGVSQSPSNKVTEKGKDVELRCDPISGHTALYWYRQSLGQGLEFLIYFQGNSAPDKSGLPSDRFSAERTGGSVSTLTIQRTQQEDSAVYLCASSLGPTLDTQYFGPGTRLTVL.